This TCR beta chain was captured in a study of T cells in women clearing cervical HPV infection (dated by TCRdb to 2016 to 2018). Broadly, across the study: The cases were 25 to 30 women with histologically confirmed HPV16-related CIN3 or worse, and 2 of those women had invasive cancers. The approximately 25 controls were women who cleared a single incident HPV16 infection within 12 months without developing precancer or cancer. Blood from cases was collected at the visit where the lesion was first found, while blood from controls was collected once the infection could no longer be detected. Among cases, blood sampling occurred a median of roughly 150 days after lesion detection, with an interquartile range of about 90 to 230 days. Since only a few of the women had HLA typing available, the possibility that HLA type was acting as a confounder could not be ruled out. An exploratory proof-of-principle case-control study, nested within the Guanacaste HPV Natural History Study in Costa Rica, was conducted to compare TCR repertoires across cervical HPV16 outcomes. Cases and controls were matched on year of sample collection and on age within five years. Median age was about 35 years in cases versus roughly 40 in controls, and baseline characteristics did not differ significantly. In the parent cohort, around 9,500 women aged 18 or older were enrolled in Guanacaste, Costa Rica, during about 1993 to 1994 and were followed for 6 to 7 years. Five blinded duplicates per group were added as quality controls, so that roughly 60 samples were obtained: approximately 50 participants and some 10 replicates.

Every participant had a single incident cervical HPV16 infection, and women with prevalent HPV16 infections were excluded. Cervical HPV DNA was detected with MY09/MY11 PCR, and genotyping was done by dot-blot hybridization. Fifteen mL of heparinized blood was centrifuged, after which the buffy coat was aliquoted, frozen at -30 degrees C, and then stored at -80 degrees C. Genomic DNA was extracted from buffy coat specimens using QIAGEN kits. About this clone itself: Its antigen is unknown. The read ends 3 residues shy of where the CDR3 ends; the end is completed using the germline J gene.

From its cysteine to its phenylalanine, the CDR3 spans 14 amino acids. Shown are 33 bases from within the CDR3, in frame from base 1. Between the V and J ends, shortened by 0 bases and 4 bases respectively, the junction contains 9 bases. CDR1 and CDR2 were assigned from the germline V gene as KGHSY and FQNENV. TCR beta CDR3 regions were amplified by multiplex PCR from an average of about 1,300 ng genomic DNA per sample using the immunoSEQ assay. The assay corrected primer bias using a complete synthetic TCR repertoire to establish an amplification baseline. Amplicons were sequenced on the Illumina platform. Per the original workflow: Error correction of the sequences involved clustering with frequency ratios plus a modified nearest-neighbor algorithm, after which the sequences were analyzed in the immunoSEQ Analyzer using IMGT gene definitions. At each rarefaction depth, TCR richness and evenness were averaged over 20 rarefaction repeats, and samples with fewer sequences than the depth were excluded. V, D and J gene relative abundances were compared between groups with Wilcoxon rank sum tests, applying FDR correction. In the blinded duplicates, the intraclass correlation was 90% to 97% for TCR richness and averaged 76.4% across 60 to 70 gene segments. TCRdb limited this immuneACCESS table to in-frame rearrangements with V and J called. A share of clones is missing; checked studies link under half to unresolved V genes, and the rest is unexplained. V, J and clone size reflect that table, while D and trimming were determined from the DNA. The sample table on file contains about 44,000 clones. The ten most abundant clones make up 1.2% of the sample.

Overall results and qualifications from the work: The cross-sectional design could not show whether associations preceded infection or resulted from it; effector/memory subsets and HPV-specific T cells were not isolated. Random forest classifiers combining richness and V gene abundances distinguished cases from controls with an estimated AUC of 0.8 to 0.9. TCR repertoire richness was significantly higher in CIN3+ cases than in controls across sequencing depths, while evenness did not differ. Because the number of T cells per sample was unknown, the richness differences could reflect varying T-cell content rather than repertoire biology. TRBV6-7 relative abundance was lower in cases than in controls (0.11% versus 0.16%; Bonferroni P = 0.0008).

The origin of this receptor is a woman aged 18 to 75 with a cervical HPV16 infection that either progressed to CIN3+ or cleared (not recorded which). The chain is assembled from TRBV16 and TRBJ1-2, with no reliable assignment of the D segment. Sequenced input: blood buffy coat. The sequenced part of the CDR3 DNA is TGTGCCAGCAGCCAATCGCAGGATGTCTATGGC. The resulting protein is CASSQSQDVYG. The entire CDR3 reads CASSQSQDVYGYTF.